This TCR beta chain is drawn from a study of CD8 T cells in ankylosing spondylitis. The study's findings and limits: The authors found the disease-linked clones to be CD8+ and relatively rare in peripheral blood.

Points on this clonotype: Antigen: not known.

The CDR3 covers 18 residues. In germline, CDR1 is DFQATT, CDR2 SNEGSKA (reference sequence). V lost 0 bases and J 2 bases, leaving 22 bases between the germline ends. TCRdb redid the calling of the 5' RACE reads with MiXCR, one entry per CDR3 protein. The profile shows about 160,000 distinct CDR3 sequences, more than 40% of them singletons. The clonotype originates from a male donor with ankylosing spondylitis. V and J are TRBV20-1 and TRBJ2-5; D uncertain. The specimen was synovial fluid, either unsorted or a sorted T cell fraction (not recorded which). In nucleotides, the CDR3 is TGCAGTGCTAGAGAGTCTTGGCGATTTTACAGAAGACAAGAGACCCAGTACTTC. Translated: CSARESWRFYRRQETQYF.